The 12 T cell receptor beta chains below come from one sample, sequenced in a study of blood T cells in healthy people across ages. It was with a sample-barcoded 5' primer and a J-beta primer mix that a second PCR of about 6 to 12 cycles was run. TCRdb processed the 5' RACE reads anew with MiXCR; each CDR3 protein has one entry. The sample has around 1.7 million distinct CDR3 sequences; roughly 27% are singletons. The sample comprised blood. These receptors all come from a woman in her twenties or thirties in good health.

This clonotype was observed a few times. The chain carries TRBV12-3 or TRBV12-4 and TRBJ2-3; the match to TRBD2 covers 12 bases. This CDR3 has 16 amino acids. Trimming removed 6 bases from V and 1 base from J; junction bases left unmatched: 5. As DNA, the CDR3 is TGTGCCAGCAGACCTTCTAGCGGGGGGGGCACAGATACGCAGTATTTT. This encodes CASRPSSGGGTDTQYF.

This clonotype was seen repeatedly, ten times or more. This chain uses TRBV7-2 with TRBJ1-2, with a weak D call TRBD1 (6 bases). CDR1 and CDR2 from the germline V gene are SGHTA and FQGNSA. The CDR3 runs 13 residues. Trimming removed 10 bases from V and 2 bases from J, with 14 bases in between. The CDR3 region has the DNA TGTGCCATCCTAGGGGGGCAGAACTATGGCTACACCTTC. Amino acid sequence: CAILGGQNYGYTF.

This clonotype was observed many times. V usage is TRBV6-1 and J usage is TRBJ1-2, with a weak D call TRBD1 (6 bases). This CDR3 has 14 residues. V was trimmed by 3 bases and J by 4 bases, leaving 12 bases between them. Germline CDR1 and CDR2: MNHNS and SASEGT. CDR3 sequence reads: CASSDGGRFYGYTF. The CDR3 bases are TGTGCCAGCAGTGATGGGGGGCGTTTCTATGGCTACACCTTC.

The chain is built from TRBV18 and TRBJ2-4; TRBD2 aligns across 10 bases. The J call may be wrong; the DNA end is better matched by TRBJ2-7. The CDR3 covers 16 residues. Germline CDR1 is KGHSH and CDR2 is LQKENI. CDR3 in amino acids: CASSPRASGSIHEQYF. CDR3 in DNA: TGTGCCAGCTCACCACGGGCTAGCGGGAGTATCCACGAGCAGTACTTC.

CDR3 residues: CASSVDRDGTGELFF. DNA for the CDR3: TGTGCCAGCAGTGTGGACAGGGATGGCACCGGGGAGCTGTTTTTT. The chain couples TRBV2 to TRBJ2-2, with 8 bases that match TRBD1. V lost 4 bases, J lost 4 bases, and 5 bases stayed unmatched. CDR3 length equals 15 residues. Germline CDR1 and CDR2: SNHLY and FYNNEI.

This clonotype was seen repeatedly, ten times or more. This rearrangement joins TRBV6-6 to TRBJ2-5; 12 bases are shared with TRBD1. This CDR3 contains 15 residues. The trim removed 2 bases at V and 5 bases at J, leaving 3 bases unmatched. Germline CDR1 is MNHNY and CDR2 is SVGAGI (reference sequence). The CDR3 DNA follows: TGTGCCAGCAGTTACGGGACAGGGGGCGGGGAGACCCAGTACTTC. Its translation: CASSYGTGGGETQYF.

The V and J genes are TRBV5-4 and TRBJ1-6; no reliable D call. Germline CDR1 SGHNT, CDR2 YYREEE (reference sequence). The CDR3 is made up of 15 amino acids. Trimming took off 2 bases at V and 2 bases at J, with 8 bases between the two ends. Here the CDR3 DNA reads TGTGCCAGCAGCTTTGGGTCCACCTATAATTCACCCCTCCACTTT. This encodes CASSFGSTYNSPLHF.

This clonotype was detected only a few times. The chain links TRBV7-9 to TRBJ2-2; TRBD2 agrees at 7 bases. From germline, CDR1 is SEHNR and CDR2 FQNEAQ (reference sequence). This CDR3 comprises 16 residues. V lost 5 bases and J lost 3; bases outside the gene matches: 9. The CDR3 DNA follows: TGTGCCAGCAGCACCGCTGGCGGGAGCCACACCGGGGAGCTGTTTTTT. Translation gives CASSTAGGSHTGELFF.

This clonotype has just a few counts. The chain links TRBV15 to TRBJ2-5, with 11 bases matching TRBD1. Trimming at V came to 5 bases and at J to 8 bases, leaving 10 bases not matched to a gene. The V gene's germline CDR1 is LNHNV and CDR2 YYDKDF (reference sequence). The length of the CDR3 is 15 residues. The CDR3 DNA reads as TGTGCCACCAGCCGTGCGGGACAGGGGGGATATACCCAGTACTTC. Residues: CATSRAGQGGYTQYF.

This clonotype was detected a few times. The chain has TRBV3-1 and TRBJ1-1, with D uncertain. The CDR3 has 13 amino acids. Trimming removed 3 bases from V and 6 bases from J, with 11 bases in between. Germline CDR1 is LGHDT and CDR2 is YNNKEL (reference sequence). The DNA for the CDR3 is TGTGCCAGCAGCCAGGCCTGGTTCGCTGAAGCTTTCTTT. As protein: CASSQAWFAEAFF.

Regarding this clonotype: A junction end diverges from the germline sequence, so it may reflect a read error. The rearrangement joins TRBV5-5 to TRBJ1-6; 9 bases match TRBD1. This CDR3 has 16 residues. CDR1 and CDR2 (germline): SGHKS, YYEKEE (reference sequence). This CDR3 is CACSSRTGASNSPLHF. CDR3 coding DNA: TGTGCCTGCAGCTCTCGGACAGGGGCGAGTAATTCACCCCTCCACTTT. Full variable domain (remainder filled in from reference TRBV5-5 and TRBJ1-6): DAGVTQSPTHLIKTRGQQVTLRCSPISGHKSVSWYQQVLGQGPQFIFQYYEKEERGRGNFPDRFSARQFPNYSSELNVNALLLGDSALYLCACSSRTGASNSPLHFGNGTRLTVT.

This clonotype came up many times. V and J are TRBV4-1 and TRBJ1-4; D gene ambiguous. Germline CDR1 is MGHRA and CDR2 is YSYEKL. V was shortened by 2 bases and J by 5 bases, with 12 bases between the two germline ends. The CDR3 has 15 residues. This chain's CDR3 is CASSQLMGSNEKLFF. The DNA of the CDR3 is TGCGCCAGCAGCCAACTTATGGGATCCAATGAAAAACTGTTTTTT.